Listed below are T cell receptor beta chains from one sample, sequenced in a study of human T cells and chemical hapten exposure. Via MiXCR, TCRdb re-called the RACE reads, giving one row per CDR3 protein. The table records around 200,000 distinct CDR3 sequences, around a quarter of them present only once. Sequenced material: whole blood, taken in connection with sensitization to the hapten diphenylcyclopropenone (DPC). The receptors shown here come from a woman between 35 and 50 years old with alopecia areata. Some clones in this sample may be carry-over from other donors' samples. Each CDR3 is given with its conserved first and last residue. The order of the fields is clone size, CDR3 length, V gene, D gene, J gene, CDR3 protein, CDR3 DNA. The D gene is left open where the match is weak. Part of the rows lack a size; the others show once, few, many or a class for expanded clones.

clone_size: -; cdr3_length: 17; v_call: TRBV27; d_call: TRBD2; j_call: TRBJ2-3; cdr3_aa: CASSLLTSMASTDTQYF; cdr3_nt: TGTGCCAGCAGTCTCCTGACTAGCATGGCTAGCACAGATACGCAGTATTTT
clone_size: -; cdr3_length: 16; v_call: TRBV7-9; d_call: -; j_call: TRBJ2-2; cdr3_aa: CASSLTLGQLTGELFF; cdr3_nt: TGTGCCAGCAGCTTAACGCTCGGACAGCTCACCGGGGAGCTGTTTTTT
clone_size: few; cdr3_length: 16; v_call: TRBV10-3; d_call: -; j_call: TRBJ2-7; cdr3_aa: CAISEVGPKSSYEQYF; cdr3_nt: TGTGCCATCAGTGAGGTTGGCCCCAAGAGCTCCTACGAGCAGTACTTC
clone_size: -; cdr3_length: 13; v_call: TRBV7-2; d_call: -; j_call: TRBJ2-1; cdr3_aa: CASSLAFSYEQFF; cdr3_nt: TGTGCCAGCAGCTTAGCGTTTAGTTATGAGCAGTTCTTC
clone_size: -; cdr3_length: 14; v_call: TRBV2; d_call: -; j_call: TRBJ2-4; cdr3_aa: CASSVGPGSWVGYF; cdr3_nt: -
clone_size: once; cdr3_length: 15; v_call: TRBV7-2; d_call: -; j_call: TRBJ2-5; cdr3_aa: CASSKNPASSETQYF; cdr3_nt: TGTGCCAGCAGCAAAAACCCCGCTAGTTCAGAGACCCAGTACTTC
clone_size: few; cdr3_length: 13; v_call: TRBV3-1; d_call: -; j_call: TRBJ2-3; cdr3_aa: CASSQGITDTQYF; cdr3_nt: TGTGCCAGCAGCCAAGGGATCACAGATACGCAGTATTTT
clone_size: -; cdr3_length: 16; v_call: TRBV7-2; d_call: -; j_call: TRBJ1-6; cdr3_aa: CASSKVAEPYNSPLHF; cdr3_nt: TGTGCCAGCAGTAAAGTGGCCGAACCTTATAATTCACCCCTCCACTTT
clone_size: -; cdr3_length: 15; v_call: TRBV9; d_call: -; j_call: TRBJ1-4; cdr3_aa: CASSVEGSRVEKLFF; cdr3_nt: TGTGCCAGCAGCGTAGAGGGCTCGCGCGTGGAAAAACTGTTTTTT
clone_size: -; cdr3_length: 15; v_call: TRBV27; d_call: -; j_call: TRBJ1-1; cdr3_aa: CASSLVGRANTEAFF; cdr3_nt: TGTGCCAGCAGTTTAGTGGGACGGGCGAACACTGAAGCTTTCTTT
clone_size: -; cdr3_length: 15; v_call: TRBV5-1; d_call: -; j_call: TRBJ2-1; cdr3_aa: CASSSGGTQRNEQFF; cdr3_nt: TGCGCCAGCAGCTCAGGTGGGACCCAACGGAATGAGCAGTTCTTC
clone_size: -; cdr3_length: 14; v_call: TRBV7-2; d_call: -; j_call: TRBJ2-5; cdr3_aa: CASSSYRRGETQYF; cdr3_nt: TGTGCCAGCAGCTCATACCGGAGGGGAGAGACCCAGTACTTC
clone_size: -; cdr3_length: 16; v_call: TRBV5-1; d_call: TRBD2; j_call: TRBJ2-1; cdr3_aa: CASSLAAGGTYNEQFF; cdr3_nt: TGCGCCAGCAGCTTGGCAGCGGGAGGGACCTACAATGAGCAGTTCTTC
clone_size: few; cdr3_length: 13; v_call: TRBV5-6; d_call: -; j_call: TRBJ2-3; cdr3_aa: CASSWGVTDTQYF; cdr3_nt: TGTGCCAGCAGCTGGGGGGTCACAGATACGCAGTATTTT
clone_size: many; cdr3_length: 14; v_call: TRBV10-3; d_call: -; j_call: TRBJ2-1; cdr3_aa: CAISFSGDKYEQFF; cdr3_nt: TGTGCCATCAGTTTCTCGGGGGACAAATATGAGCAGTTCTTC
clone_size: -; cdr3_length: 16; v_call: TRBV7-2; d_call: TRBD2; j_call: TRBJ2-5; cdr3_aa: CASSSRRTSGQETQYF; cdr3_nt: TGTGCCAGCAGCTCTCGGCGGACTAGCGGGCAAGAGACCCAGTACTTC
clone_size: few; cdr3_length: 14; v_call: TRBV7-2; d_call: TRBD1; j_call: TRBJ1-3; cdr3_aa: CASSPGQRGNTIYF; cdr3_nt: TGTGCCAGCAGCCCGGGACAGAGAGGAAACACCATATATTTT
clone_size: few; cdr3_length: 17; v_call: TRBV14; d_call: TRBD2; j_call: TRBJ2-3; cdr3_aa: CASSATMGLAGVHTQYF; cdr3_nt: TGTGCCAGCAGCGCTACCATGGGACTAGCGGGGGTCCATACGCAGTATTTT
clone_size: -; cdr3_length: 15; v_call: TRBV7-9; d_call: TRBD2; j_call: TRBJ2-3; cdr3_aa: CASSFGGSGTDTQYF; cdr3_nt: TGTGCCAGCAGCTTCGGCGGGAGTGGCACAGATACGCAGTATTTT
clone_size: -; cdr3_length: 13; v_call: TRBV29-1; d_call: -; j_call: TRBJ1-5; cdr3_aa: CSVGAGEGQPQHF; cdr3_nt: TGCAGCGTTGGGGCAGGGGAGGGTCAGCCCCAGCATTTT
clone_size: -; cdr3_length: 12; v_call: TRBV29-1; d_call: -; j_call: TRBJ2-7; cdr3_aa: CSVEDLGDIVVF; cdr3_nt: TGCAGCGTTGAAGATCTAGGGGACATAGTGGTCTTC
clone_size: -; cdr3_length: 13; v_call: TRBV7-2; d_call: -; j_call: TRBJ1-2; cdr3_aa: CASSLSLRGGYTF; cdr3_nt: TGTGCCAGCAGCTTATCCCTGCGTGGGGGCTACACCTTC